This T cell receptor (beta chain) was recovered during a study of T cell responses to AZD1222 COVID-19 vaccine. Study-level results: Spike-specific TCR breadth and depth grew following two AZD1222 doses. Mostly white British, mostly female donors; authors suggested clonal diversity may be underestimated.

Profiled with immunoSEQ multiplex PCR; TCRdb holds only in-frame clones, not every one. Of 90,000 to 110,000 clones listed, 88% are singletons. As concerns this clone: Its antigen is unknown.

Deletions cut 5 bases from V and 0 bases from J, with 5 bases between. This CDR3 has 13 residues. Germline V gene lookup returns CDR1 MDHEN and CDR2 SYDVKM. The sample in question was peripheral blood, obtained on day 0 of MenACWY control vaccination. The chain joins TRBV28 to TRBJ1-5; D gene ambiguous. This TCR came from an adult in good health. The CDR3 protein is CASSTNSNQPQHF. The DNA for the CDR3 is TGTGCCAGCAGTACCAATAGCAATCAGCCCCAGCATTTT.